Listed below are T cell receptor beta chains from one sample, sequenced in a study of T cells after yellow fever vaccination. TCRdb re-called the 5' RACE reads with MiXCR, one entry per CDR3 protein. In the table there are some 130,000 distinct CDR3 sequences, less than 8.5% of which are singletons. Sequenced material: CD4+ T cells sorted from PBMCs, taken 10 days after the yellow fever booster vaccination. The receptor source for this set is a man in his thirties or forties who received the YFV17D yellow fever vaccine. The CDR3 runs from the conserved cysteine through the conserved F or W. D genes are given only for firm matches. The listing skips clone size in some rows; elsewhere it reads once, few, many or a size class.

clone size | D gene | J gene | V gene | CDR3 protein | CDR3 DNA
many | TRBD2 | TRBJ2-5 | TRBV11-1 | CASSLGGAGGLLGETQYF | TGTGCCAGCAGCTTAGGGGGGGCGGGAGGCCTCCTGGGAGAGACCCAGTACTTC
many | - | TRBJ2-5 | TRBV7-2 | CASSPKETQYF | TGTGCCAGCAGCCCTAAAGAGACCCAGTACTTC
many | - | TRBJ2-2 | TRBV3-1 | CASSQVTLGETNTGELFF | TGTGCCAGCAGCCAAGTCACGTTGGGGGAAACGAACACCGGGGAGCTGTTTTTT
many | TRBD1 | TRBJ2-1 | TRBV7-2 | CASSGGQYNEQFF | TGTGCCAGCAGCGGGGGACAGTACAATGAGCAGTTCTTC
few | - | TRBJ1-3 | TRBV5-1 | CASSPQADSGNTIYF | TGCGCCAGCTCCCCTCAAGCCGACTCTGGAAACACCATATATTTT
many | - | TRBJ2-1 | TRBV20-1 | CSAHDQRGNEQFF | TGCAGTGCCCATGACCAGCGAGGCAATGAGCAGTTCTTC
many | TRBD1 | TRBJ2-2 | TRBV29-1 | CSVRGTGNTGELFF | TGCAGCGTTAGGGGGACAGGGAACACCGGGGAGCTGTTTTTT
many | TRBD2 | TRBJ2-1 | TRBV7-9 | CASSFGTSDNEQFF | TGTGCCAGCAGCTTCGGGACTAGCGACAATGAGCAGTTCTTC
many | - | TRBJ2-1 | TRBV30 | CAWSGQTGTLEQFF | TGTGCCTGGAGTGGGCAGACAGGCACCCTTGAGCAGTTCTTC
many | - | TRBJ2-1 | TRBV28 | CASRSTSNEQFF | TGTGCCAGCAGGTCGACTAGTAATGAGCAGTTCTTC
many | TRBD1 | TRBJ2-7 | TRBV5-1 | CASSQGQGAYEQYF | TGCGCCAGCAGCCAGGGACAGGGGGCTTACGAGCAGTACTTC
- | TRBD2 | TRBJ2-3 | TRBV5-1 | CASSFGAGTTDTQYF | TGCGCCAGCAGCTTCGGAGCGGGGACCACAGATACGCAGTATTTT
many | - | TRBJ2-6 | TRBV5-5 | CASSLGAVPGANVLTF | TGTGCCAGCAGCTTGGGAGCGGTTCCTGGGGCCAACGTCCTGACTTTC
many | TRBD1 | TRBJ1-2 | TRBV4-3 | CASSQVGTGRGYTF | TGCGCCAGCAGCCAAGTCGGGACAGGGCGCGGCTACACCTTC
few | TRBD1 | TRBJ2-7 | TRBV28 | CATWDRLVEQYF | TGTGCCACCTGGGACAGGCTGGTAGAGCAGTACTTC
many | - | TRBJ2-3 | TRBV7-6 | CASSPAGGATQYF | TGTGCCAGCAGCCCGGCCGGCGGTGCTACGCAGTATTTT
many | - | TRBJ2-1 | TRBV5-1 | CASSLGWTSDEQFF | TGCGCCAGCAGCTTGGGGTGGACTTCGGATGAGCAGTTCTTC
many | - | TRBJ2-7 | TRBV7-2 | CASSKDHYEQYF | TGTGCCAGCAGCAAGGACCACTACGAGCAGTACTTC
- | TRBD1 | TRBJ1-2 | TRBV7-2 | CASSLSGQGGGYTF | TGTGCCAGCAGCTTAAGCGGACAGGGTGGTGGCTACACCTTC
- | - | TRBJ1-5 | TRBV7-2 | CASSLSNSNQPQHF | TGTGCCAGCAGCTTATCTAATAGCAATCAGCCCCAGCATTTT
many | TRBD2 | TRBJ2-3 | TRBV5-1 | CASSLGPAGGQNTQYF | TGCGCCAGCAGCTTGGGACCAGCGGGAGGGCAAAATACGCAGTATTTT
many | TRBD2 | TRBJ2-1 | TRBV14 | CASSLAGGPEYNEQFF | TGTGCCAGCAGCCTAGCGGGAGGGCCGGAGTACAATGAGCAGTTCTTC
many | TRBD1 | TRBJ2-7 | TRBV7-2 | CASSSDRGQGYEQYF | TGTGCCAGCAGCTCGGATCGGGGACAGGGCTACGAGCAGTACTTC
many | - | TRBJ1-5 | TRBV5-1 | CASSLGGNDQPQHF | TGCGCCAGCAGCTTGGGAGGGAACGATCAGCCCCAGCATTTT
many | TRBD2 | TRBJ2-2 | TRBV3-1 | CASSQPQRTSGTGELFF | TGTGCCAGCAGCCAGCCCCAACGGACTAGCGGCACCGGGGAGCTGTTTTTT
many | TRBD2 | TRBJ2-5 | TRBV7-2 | CASGTGLAKTQYF | TGTGCCAGCGGGACTGGACTAGCTAAGACCCAGTACTTC
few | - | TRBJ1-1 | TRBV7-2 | CASSLGAQTEAFF | TGTGCCAGCAGCTTAGGGGCTCAAACTGAAGCTTTCTTT
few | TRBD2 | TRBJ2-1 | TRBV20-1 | CSARGVVAGESNEQFF | TGCAGTGCTAGAGGGGTGGTAGCGGGAGAGAGCAATGAGCAGTTCTTC
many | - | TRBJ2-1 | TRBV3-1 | CASSASWVANEQFF | TGTGCCAGCAGCGCTAGTTGGGTTGCCAATGAGCAGTTCTTC
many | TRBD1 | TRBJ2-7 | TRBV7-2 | CASSLSWTGRYEQYF | TGTGCCAGCAGCTTAAGCTGGACAGGCCGCTACGAGCAGTACTTC
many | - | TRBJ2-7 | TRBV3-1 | CASSRWTEQYF | TGTGCCAGCAGCCGCTGGACCGAGCAGTACTTC
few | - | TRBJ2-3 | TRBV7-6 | CASSSGLGGTDTQYF | TGTGCCAGCAGCTCGGGACTGGGCGGCACAGATACGCAGTATTTT